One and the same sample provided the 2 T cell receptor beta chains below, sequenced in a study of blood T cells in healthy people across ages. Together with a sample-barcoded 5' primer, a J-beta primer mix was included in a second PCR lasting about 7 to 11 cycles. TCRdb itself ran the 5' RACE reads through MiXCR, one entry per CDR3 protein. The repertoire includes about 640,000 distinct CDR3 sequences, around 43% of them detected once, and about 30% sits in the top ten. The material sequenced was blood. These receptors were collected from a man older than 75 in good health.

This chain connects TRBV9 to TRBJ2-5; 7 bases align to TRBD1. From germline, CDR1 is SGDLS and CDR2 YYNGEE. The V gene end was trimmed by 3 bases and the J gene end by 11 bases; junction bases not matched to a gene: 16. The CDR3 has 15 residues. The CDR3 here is CASSASQGRRSEQYF. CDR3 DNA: TGTGCCAGCAGCGCCTCACAGGGGCGAAGGTCTGAGCAGTACTTC.

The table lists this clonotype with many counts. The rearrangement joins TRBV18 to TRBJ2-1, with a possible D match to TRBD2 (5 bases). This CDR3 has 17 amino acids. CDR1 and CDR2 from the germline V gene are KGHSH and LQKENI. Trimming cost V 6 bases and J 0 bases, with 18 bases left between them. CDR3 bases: TGTGCCAGCTCCCCCCAAGGGCTAGCCGGCTCCTACAATGAGCAGTTCTTC. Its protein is CASSPQGLAGSYNEQFF.